These 8 T cell receptor beta chains originate from one sample sequenced in a study of identical twins. One entry per CDR3 protein, called by TCRdb with MiXCR from the 5' RACE reads. The sample contains 420,000 or so distinct CDR3 sequences, around 20% of which appear only once. The source material was naive T cells sorted from blood. The receptors come from a man in his forties or fifties in good health.

The chain is built from TRBV29-1 and TRBJ1-2; D unresolved. The germline V gene has CDR1 SQVTM and CDR2 ANQGSEA. V shed 7 bases and J shed 6 bases, with 9 bases lying between them. The CDR3 is made up of 10 amino acids. This CDR3 reads CSAHQDGYTF. The CDR3 bases are TGCAGCGCACATCAGGATGGCTACACCTTC.

This clonotype has just a few counts. The chain is built from TRBV20-1 and TRBJ2-3; D unresolved. The CDR3 consists of 13 residues. Trimming took 5 bases from V and 2 from J, leaving 11 bases between them. Germline V gives CDR1 DFQATT, CDR2 SNEGSKA (reference sequence). CDR3: CSAPRQTTDTQYF. CDR3 nucleotide sequence: TGCAGTGCTCCGCGGCAGACCACAGATACGCAGTATTTT.

This clonotype was detected many times. The chain is built from TRBV12-3 or TRBV12-4 and TRBJ1-1; D gene uncertain. The CDR3 has 12 amino acids. V was shortened by 4 bases and J by 1 base, with 4 bases between the two germline ends. CDR3 DNA: TGTGCCAGCAGTTCCCAGAACACTGAAGCTTTCTTT. This sequence encodes CASSSQNTEAFF.

The chain uses TRBV28 and TRBJ2-3, with TRBD2 as a possible D gene (5 bases). With 7 bases removed from V and 3 bases from J, the gap between germline ends came to 17 bases. CDR3 length: 15 amino acids. Germline CDR1 MDHEN, CDR2 SYDVKM. CDR3 loop: CASTSGSRATDTQYF. CDR3 DNA: TGTGCCAGCACCTCGGGGAGCAGAGCAACAGATACGCAGTATTTT.

V gene TRBV18 combines with J gene TRBJ2-5; D is unresolved. The CDR3 sequence is 13 residues long. V lost 3 bases and J lost 3, with 8 bases in between. The germline CDR1 and CDR2 sequences are KGHSH and LQKENI. The CDR3 DNA is TGTGCCAGCTCACCGACAACCAAAGAGACCCAGTACTTC. This translates into CASSPTTKETQYF.

This clonotype was seen more than once but under ten times. This rearrangement joins TRBV6-1 to TRBJ1-6; D remains ambiguous. V lost 2 bases and J lost 5, with 10 bases in between. Germline V gives CDR1 MNHNS, CDR2 SASEGT. The CDR3 covers 15 residues. CDR3: CASSERSTDNSPLHF. DNA of the CDR3: TGTGCCAGCAGTGAAAGGTCAACGGATAATTCACCCCTCCACTTT.

There are a few counts of this clonotype. The chain is built from TRBV18 and TRBJ2-5; D not certain. The CDR3 spans 14 residues. Germline V gene sequence: CDR1 KGHSH, CDR2 LQKENI. V was cut by 1 base and J by 2 bases, with 8 bases left in between. CDR3 nucleotides: TGTGCCAGCTCACCACAGTCAGGACAAGAGACCCAGTACTTC. Protein sequence: CASSPQSGQETQYF.

This clonotype has a count of ten or more. The chain combines TRBV5-1 with TRBJ2-3, with 12 bases fitting TRBD1. This CDR3 contains 16 residues. V trimming: 5 bases; J trimming: 6 bases; junction bases outside the gene matches: 10. CDR1 SGHRS and CDR2 YFSETQ come from the germline V gene. In nucleotides, the CDR3 is TGCGCCAGCAGTTTAGCGGGACAGGGGGCTTCCGATACGCAGTATTTT. Amino acids: CASSLAGQGASDTQYF.